Listed below are T cell receptor beta chains from one sample, sequenced in a study of T-cell reconstitution after alpha-beta-depleted transplantation in children. TCRdb passed the PCR reads through MiXCR, listing each CDR3 protein once. The table lists 45,000 to 50,000 distinct CDR3 sequences, 40% to 65% of them singletons. Sequenced here: peripheral blood, sampled before TCRalphabeta/CD19-depleted stem cell transplant. These receptors all stem from a boy younger than two with SCID, due to receive a stem cell transplant. Both conserved end residues are trimmed from each CDR3. Some rows mark clone size as missing; the rest say once, few, many or name a class of expanded clone.

abundance | v_gene | CDR3aa
few | TRBV7-9 | ASSSSGGTKNIQY
- | TRBV6-5 | ASSYEGLLTEAF
- | TRBV19 | ASSISSSYEQY
- | TRBV3-1 | ASSQESIASYNEQF
- | TRBV4-1 | ASSQGSGGSTDTQY
once | TRBV18 | ASSPYRAQNSPLH
- | TRBV7-3 | ASSLARGLDTLY
- | TRBV10-3 | AISELMGTEQF
- | TRBV12-3/TRBV12-4 | ASTPSDTDTQY
- | TRBV20-1 | SASRATGADTQY
- | TRBV4-3 | ASSQLYGGGNNQPQH
many | TRBV10-3 | AISGLAGGQSSYEQY
many | TRBV4-3 | ASSQDVTRSEQF
- | TRBV3-1 | ASSQSLLAGAPKGQF
- | TRBV6-1 | ASSEGDGTGELF
- | TRBV6-2/TRBV6-3 | ASSYGLAGETGELF
- | TRBV12-3/TRBV12-4 | ASRLRNAESYNEQF
- | TRBV27 | ASSWTGTQGTQY
- | TRBV12-3/TRBV12-4 | ASSLRNTARGANVLT
- | TRBV5-5 | ASSRDPQEETQY
- | TRBV6-1 | ASSPGTGADEQY
- | TRBV5-1 | ASSSGESNEQF
- | TRBV7-9 | ASSPRQGSGYT
- | TRBV15 | ATSRDPGGQPQH